This TCR beta chain originates from a study of blood T cell repertoires in COVID-19. As for the study in general: The study drew acute and convalescent COVID-19 samples from the United States, Italy and Spain. PBMCs, B-cell-depleted T cells, or T cells were the source of the cDNA or gDNA that made up the material.

As originally analysed: Amplification of reference gene primers provided the estimated nucleated cell counts. The data were produced by immunoSEQ multiplex PCR, yet TCRdb's version contains in-frame clones alone and is incomplete. D and trimming come from the DNA, and the V and J calls and clone size come from that table. Of around 87,000 clones detected, 77% appear once; the ten largest clones hold roughly 10%. The TCR comes from a woman aged 80 or over with acute or convalescent COVID-19. Sequenced: peripheral blood.

The CDR3 here is CASSMIGPAYEQYF. The CDR3 DNA reads TGTGCCAGTAGTATGATTGGTCCAGCCTACGAGCAGTACTTC. The rearrangement links TRBV19 to TRBJ2-7, with D uncertain. Germline assignment: CDR1 LNHDA and CDR2 SQIVND (reference sequence). The CDR3 runs 14 residues. V shed 3 bases and J shed 2 bases, with 11 bases lying between them.